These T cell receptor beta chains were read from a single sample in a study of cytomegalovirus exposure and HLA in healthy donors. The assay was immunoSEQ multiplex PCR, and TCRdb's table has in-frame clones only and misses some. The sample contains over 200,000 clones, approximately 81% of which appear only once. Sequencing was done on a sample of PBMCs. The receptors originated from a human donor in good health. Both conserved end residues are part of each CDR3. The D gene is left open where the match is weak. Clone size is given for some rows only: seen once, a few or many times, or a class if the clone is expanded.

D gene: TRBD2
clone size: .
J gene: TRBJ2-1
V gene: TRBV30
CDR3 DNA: TGTGCCTGGAGTCGAGGGAGGGACGAGCAGTTCTTC
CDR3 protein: CAWSRGRDEQFF

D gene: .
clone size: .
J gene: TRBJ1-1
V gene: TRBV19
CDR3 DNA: TGTGCCAGTAGTCCCAGGGTGAGCACTGAAGCTTTCTTT
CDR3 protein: CASSPRVSTEAFF

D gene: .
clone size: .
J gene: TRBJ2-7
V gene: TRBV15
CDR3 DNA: TGTGCCACCAGCAGAGAACTATGGTCTAGCGAGCAGTACTTC
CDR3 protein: CATSRELWSSEQYF

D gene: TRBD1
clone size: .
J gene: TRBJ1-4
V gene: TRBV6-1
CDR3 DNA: TGTGCCAGCAGTGGGGGACAGGGGGTCGGTGAAAAACTGTTTTTT
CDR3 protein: CASSGGQGVGEKLFF

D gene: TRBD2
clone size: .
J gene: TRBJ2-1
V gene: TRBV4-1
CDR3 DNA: TGCGCCAGCAGCCAGGAGTTCCCGGACGGTAGCGGGAGATCCAATGAGCAGTTCTTC
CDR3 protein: CASSQEFPDGSGRSNEQFF

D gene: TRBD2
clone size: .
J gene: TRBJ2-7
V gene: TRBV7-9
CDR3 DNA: TGTGCCAGCAGCTTCGGGCGGGAGTCATCCTACGAGCAGTACTTC
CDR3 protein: CASSFGRESSYEQYF

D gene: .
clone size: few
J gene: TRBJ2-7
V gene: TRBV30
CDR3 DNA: TGTGCCTGGAGCGGGGAGTTGGGGCAGTACTTC
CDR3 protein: CAWSGELGQYF

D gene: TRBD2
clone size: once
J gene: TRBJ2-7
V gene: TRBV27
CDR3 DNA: TGTGCCAGCAGTTATAGCCTAGCGGCTCGATCCTACGAGCAGTACTTC
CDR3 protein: CASSYSLAARSYEQYF

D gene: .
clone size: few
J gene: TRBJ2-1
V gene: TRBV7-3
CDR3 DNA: TGTGCCAGCAGCTCCACCGGGACTTACTCCTACAATGAGCAGTTCTTC
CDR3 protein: CASSSTGTYSYNEQFF

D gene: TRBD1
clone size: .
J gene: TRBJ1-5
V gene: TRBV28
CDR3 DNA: TGTGCCAGCAGTACCGGACAGGGGGCGAATCAGCCCCAGCATTTT
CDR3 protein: CASSTGQGANQPQHF

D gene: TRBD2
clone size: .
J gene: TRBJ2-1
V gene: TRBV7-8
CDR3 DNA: TGTGCCAGCAGCCCGCGACTAGCGGGGTCCCACAATGAGCAGTTCTTC
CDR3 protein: CASSPRLAGSHNEQFF

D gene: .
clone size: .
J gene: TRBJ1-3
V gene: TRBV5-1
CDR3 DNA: TGCGCCAGCAGCTTGGGGGCAGGGAAAGGAAACACCATATATTTT
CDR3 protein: CASSLGAGKGNTIYF

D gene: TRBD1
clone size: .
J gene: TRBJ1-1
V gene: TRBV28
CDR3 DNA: TGTGCCAGCAGTTCCCACGGACAGGGGAGGTTGGCTGAAGCTTTCTTT
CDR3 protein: CASSSHGQGRLAEAFF

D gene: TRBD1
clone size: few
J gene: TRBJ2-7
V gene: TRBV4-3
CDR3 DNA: TGCGCCAGCAGCGCGCGGACAGGTTCCTACGAGCAGTACTTC
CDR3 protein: CASSARTGSYEQYF

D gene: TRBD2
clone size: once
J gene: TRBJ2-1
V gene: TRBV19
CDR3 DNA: TGTGCCAGTAACCCAGCGGGGCGTTCCTACAATGAGCAGTTCTTC
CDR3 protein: CASNPAGRSYNEQFF

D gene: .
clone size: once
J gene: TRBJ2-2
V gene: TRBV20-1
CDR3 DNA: TGCAGTGCTAGGGGAGCCGGGGAGCTGTTTTTT
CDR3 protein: CSARGAGELFF

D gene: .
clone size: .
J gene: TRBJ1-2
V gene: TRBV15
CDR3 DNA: TGTGCCACCAGCGAAGACAGAACTGGCTACACCTTC
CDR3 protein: CATSEDRTGYTF

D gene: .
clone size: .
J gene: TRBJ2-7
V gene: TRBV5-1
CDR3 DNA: TGCGCCAGCAGCGGGAGCGGGTTCTCCTACGAGCAGTACTTC
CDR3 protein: CASSGSGFSYEQYF

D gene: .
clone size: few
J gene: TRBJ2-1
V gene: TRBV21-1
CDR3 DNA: TGTGCCAGCAGCATGGAAGGACTAGGGGACAATGAGCAGTTCTTC
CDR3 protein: CASSMEGLGDNEQFF

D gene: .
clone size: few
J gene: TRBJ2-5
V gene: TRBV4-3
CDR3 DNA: TGCGCCAGCAGTAGGGGGTACCAAGAGACCCAGTACTTC
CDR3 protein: CASSRGYQETQYF

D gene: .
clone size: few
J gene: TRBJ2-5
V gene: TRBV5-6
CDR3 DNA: TGTGCCAGCAGCGGGGGGGCGCGGGGAGGAGAGACCCAGTACTTC
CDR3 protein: CASSGGARGGETQYF

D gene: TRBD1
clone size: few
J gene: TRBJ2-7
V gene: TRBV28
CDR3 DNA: TGTGCCAGCAGATCGACAGGGGGTTCCTACGAGCAGTACTTC
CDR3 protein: CASRSTGGSYEQYF

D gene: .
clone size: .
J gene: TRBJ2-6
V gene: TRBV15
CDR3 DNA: TGTGCCACCAGCAGAGGGACAGCCTCTGGGGCCAACGTCCTGACTTTC
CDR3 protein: CATSRGTASGANVLTF

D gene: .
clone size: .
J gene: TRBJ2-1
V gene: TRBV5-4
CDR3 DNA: TGTGCCAGCAGCTTGAATAGTCTTGAGCAGTTCTTC
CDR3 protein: CASSLNSLEQFF

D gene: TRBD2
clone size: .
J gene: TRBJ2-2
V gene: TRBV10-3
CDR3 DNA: TGTGCCATCCAAGGACTAGCGGGAGGGGCCGGGGAGCTGTTTTTT
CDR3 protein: CAIQGLAGGAGELFF

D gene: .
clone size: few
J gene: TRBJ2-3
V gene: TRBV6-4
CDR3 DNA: TGTGCCAGCAGGGAGACAGATATAACAGATACGCAGTATTTT
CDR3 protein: CASRETDITDTQYF

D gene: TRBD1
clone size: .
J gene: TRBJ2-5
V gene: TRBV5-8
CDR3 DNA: TGTGCCAGCAGCGTCACCCCGGACAGGGGTGAGACCCAGTACTTC
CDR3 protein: CASSVTPDRGETQYF

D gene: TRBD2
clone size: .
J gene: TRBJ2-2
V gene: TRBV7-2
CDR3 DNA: TGTGCCAGCAGCTCGGGAGGGCCGAACACCGGGGAGCTGTTTTTT
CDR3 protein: CASSSGGPNTGELFF

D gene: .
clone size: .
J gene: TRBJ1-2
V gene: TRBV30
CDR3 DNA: TGTGCCTGGAGTGGGGAGTTGCATGGCTACACCTTC
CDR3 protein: CAWSGELHGYTF

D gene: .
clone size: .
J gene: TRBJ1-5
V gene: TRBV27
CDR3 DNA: TGTGCCAGCAGTCCCCTAGACAGGTATAGCAATCAGCCCCAGCATTTT
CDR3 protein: CASSPLDRYSNQPQHF

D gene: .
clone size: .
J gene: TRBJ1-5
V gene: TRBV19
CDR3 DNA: TGTGCCAGTAGTATAGTCAGTAGCAATCAGCCCCAGCATTTT
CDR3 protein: CASSIVSSNQPQHF

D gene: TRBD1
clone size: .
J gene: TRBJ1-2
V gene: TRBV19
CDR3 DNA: TGTGCCACAAGACAGGGGACGTCAGGCTATGGCTACACCTTC
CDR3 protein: CATRQGTSGYGYTF

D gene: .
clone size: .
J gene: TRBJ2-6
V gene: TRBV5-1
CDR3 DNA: TGCGCCAGCAGCTTGAATCCAGGGCGAACTGGGGCCAACGTCCTGACTTTC
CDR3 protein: CASSLNPGRTGANVLTF

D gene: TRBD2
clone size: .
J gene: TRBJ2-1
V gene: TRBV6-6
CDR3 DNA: TGTGCCAGCATCCTAGCGGGAGGTCGTGGCAATGAGCAGTTCTTC
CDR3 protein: CASILAGGRGNEQFF

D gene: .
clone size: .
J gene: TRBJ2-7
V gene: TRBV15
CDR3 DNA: TGTGCCACCAGCGCCCGGACTTATTCCTACGAGCAGTACTTC
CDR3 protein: CATSARTYSYEQYF

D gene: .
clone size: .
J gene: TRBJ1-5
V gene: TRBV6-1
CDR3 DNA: TGTGCCAGCAGTGTTTCCAGACAACGATCTACCTATCAGCCCCAGCATTTT
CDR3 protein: CASSVSRQRSTYQPQHF

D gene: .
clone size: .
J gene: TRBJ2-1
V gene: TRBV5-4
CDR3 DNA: TGTGCCAGCAGCCAAAGACAAATTAGCTCCTACAATGAGCAGTTCTTC
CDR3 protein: CASSQRQISSYNEQFF

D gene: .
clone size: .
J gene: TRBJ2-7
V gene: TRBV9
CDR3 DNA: TGTGCCAGCAGCGTAGCTGGAGGACCCGCGAACGAGCAGTACTTC
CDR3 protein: CASSVAGGPANEQYF

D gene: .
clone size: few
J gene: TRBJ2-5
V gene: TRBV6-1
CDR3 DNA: TGTGCCAGCAGCCCCGGTGTGTACCAAGAGACCCAGTACTTC
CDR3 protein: CASSPGVYQETQYF

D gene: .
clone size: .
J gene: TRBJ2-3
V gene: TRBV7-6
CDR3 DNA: TGTGCCAGCAGCTTAAAGGGGGATACGCAGTATTTT
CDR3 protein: CASSLKGDTQYF

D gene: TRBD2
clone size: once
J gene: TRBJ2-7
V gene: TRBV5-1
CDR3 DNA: TGCGCCAGCAGCTTGGAAGGTAGCGGGAGTTACGAGCAGTACTTC
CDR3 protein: CASSLEGSGSYEQYF

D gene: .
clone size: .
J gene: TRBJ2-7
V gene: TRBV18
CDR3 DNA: TGTGCCAGCTCACCCCGGGACTTTGCCTACGAGCAGTACTTC
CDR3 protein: CASSPRDFAYEQYF